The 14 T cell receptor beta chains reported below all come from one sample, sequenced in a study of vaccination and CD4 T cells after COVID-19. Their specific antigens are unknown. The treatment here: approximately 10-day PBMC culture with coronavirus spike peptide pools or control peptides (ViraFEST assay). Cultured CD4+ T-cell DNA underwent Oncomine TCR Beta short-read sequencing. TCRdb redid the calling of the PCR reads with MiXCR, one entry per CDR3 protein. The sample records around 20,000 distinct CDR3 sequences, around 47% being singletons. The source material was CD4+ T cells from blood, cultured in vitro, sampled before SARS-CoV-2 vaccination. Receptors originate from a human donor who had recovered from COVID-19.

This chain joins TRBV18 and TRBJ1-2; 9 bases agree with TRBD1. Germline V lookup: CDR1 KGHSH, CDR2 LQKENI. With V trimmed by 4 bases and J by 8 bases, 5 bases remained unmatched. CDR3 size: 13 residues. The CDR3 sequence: CASSQGQGGGYTF. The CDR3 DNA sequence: TGTGCCAGCTCACAGGGACAGGGTGGAGGCTACACCTTC.

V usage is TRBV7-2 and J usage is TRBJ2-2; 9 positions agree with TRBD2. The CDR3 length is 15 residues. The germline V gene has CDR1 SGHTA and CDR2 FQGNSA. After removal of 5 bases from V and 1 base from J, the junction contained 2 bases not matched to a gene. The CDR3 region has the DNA TGTGCCAGCAGCGGGACTAGCTGGAACACCGGGGAGCTGTTTTTT. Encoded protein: CASSGTSWNTGELFF.

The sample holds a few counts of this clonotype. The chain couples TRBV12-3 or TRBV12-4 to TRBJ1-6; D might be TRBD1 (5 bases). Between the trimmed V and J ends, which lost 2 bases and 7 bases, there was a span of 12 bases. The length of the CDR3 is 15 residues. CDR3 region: CASSLQGNGNSPLHF. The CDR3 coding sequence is TGTGCCAGCAGTTTACAGGGCAATGGAAATTCACCCCTCCACTTT.

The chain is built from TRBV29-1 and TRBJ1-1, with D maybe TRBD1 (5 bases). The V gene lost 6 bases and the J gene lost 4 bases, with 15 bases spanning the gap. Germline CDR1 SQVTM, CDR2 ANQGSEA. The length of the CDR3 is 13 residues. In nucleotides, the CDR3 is TGCAGCGTAGAACATGGGGGGGGCACTGAAGCTTTCTTT. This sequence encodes CSVEHGGGTEAFF.

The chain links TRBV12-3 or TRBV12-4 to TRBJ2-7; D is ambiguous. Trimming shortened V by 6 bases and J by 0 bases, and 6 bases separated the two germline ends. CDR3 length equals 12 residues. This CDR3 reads CASRPDSYEQYF. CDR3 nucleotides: TGTGCCAGCAGGCCGGACTCCTACGAGCAGTACTTC.

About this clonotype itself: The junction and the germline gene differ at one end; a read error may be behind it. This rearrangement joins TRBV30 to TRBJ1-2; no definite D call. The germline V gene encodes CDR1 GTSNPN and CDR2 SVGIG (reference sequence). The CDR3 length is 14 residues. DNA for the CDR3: TGTGCCCGGAGAGCTCAGCGTTCCGGCTATGGCTACACCTTC. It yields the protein CARRAQRSGYGYTF.

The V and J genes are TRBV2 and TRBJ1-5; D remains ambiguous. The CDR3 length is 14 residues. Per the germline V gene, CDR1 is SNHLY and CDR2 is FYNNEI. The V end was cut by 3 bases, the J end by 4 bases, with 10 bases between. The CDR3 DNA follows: TGTGCCAGCAGTGATGACTGGGCTAATCAGCCCCAGCATTTT. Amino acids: CASSDDWANQPQHF.

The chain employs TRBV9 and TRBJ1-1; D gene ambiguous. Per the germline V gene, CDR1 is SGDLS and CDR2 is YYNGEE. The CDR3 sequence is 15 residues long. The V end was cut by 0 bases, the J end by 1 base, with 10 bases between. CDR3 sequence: CASSVVGETNTEAFF. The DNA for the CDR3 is TGTGCCAGCAGCGTAGTTGGGGAGACGAACACTGAAGCTTTCTTT.

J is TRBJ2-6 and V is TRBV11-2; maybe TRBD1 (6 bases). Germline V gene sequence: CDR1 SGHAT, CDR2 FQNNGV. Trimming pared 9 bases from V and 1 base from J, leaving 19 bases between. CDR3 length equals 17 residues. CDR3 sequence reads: CASARGQGKSGANVLTF. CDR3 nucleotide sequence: TGTGCCAGTGCGAGAGGTCAGGGGAAATCTGGGGCCAACGTCCTGACTTTC.

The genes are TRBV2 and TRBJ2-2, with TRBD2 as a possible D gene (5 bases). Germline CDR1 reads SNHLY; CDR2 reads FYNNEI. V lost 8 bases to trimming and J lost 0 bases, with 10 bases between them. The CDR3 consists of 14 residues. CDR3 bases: TGTGCCAGCGGAGGTTCCGCGAACACCGGGGAGCTGTTTTTT. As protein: CASGGSANTGELFF. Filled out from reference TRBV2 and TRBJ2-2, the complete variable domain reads EPEVTQTPSHQVTQMGQEVILRCVPISNHLYFYWYRQILGQKVEFLVSFYNNEISEKSEIFDDQFSVERPDGSNFTLKIRSTKLEDSAMYFCASGGSANTGELFFGEGSRLTVL.

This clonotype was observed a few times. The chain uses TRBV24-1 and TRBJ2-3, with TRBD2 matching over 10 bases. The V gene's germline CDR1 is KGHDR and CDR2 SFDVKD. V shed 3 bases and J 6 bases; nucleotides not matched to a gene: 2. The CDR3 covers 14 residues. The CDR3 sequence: CATSDPSGSDTQYF. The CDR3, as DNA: TGTGCCACCAGTGATCCTAGCGGGAGCGATACGCAGTATTTT.

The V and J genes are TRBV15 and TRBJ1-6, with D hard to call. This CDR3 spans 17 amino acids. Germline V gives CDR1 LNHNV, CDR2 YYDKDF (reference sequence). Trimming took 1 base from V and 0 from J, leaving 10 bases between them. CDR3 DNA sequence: TGTGCCACCAGCAGAGTTACGGGGAGCTCCTATAATTCACCCCTCCACTTT. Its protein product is CATSRVTGSSYNSPLHF.

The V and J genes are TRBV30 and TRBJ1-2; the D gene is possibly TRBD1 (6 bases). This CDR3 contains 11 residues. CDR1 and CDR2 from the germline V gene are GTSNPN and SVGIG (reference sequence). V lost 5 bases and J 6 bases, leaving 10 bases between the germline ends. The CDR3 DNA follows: TGTGCCTGGGGCAGGGGAAATGGCTACACCTTC. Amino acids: CAWGRGNGYTF.

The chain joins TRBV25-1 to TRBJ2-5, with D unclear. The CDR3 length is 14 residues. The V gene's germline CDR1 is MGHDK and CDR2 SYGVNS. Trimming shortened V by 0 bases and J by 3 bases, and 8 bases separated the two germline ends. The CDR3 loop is CASSEYSKEETQYF. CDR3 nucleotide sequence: TGTGCCAGCAGTGAATACAGTAAGGAAGAGACCCAGTACTTC.